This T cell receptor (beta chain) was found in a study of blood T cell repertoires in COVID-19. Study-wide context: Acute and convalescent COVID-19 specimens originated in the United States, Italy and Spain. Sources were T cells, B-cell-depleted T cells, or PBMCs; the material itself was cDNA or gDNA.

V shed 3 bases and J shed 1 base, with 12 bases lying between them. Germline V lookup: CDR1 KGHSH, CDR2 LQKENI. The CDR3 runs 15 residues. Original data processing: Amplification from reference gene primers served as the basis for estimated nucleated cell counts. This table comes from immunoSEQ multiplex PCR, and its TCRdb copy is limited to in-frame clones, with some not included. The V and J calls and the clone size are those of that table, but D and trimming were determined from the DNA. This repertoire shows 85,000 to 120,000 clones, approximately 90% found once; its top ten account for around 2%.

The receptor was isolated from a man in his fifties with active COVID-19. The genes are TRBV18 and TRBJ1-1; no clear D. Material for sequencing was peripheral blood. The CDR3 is CASSPGWLTNTEAFF. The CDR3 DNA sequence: TGTGCCAGCTCACCCGGGTGGCTGACGAACACTGAAGCTTTCTTT.